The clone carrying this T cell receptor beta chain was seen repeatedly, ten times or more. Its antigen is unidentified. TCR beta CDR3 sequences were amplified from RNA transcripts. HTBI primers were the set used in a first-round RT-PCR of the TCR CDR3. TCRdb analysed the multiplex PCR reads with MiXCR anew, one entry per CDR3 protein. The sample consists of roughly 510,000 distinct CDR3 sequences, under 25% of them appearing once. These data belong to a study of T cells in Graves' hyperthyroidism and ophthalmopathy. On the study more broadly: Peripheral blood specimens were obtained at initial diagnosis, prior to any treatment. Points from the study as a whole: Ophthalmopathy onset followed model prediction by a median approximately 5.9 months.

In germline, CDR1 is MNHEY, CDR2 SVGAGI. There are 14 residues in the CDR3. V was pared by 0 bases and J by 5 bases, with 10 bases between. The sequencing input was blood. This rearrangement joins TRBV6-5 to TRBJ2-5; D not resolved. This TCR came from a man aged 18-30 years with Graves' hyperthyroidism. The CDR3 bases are TGTGCCAGCAGTTACTCGAGTGGGTCCGAGACCCAGTACTTC. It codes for CASSYSSGSETQYF.